The 32 T cell receptor beta chains below come from one sample, sequenced in a study of T cells in Graves' hyperthyroidism and ophthalmopathy (dated by TCRdb to between 2019 and 2020). Library method: multiplex PCR. The sample was run on an Illumina HiSeq 2000. TCR beta CDR3 regions were amplified from RNA transcripts. The first round of RT-PCR for the TCR CDR3 was performed with the HTBI primer set and the Qiagen OneStep RT-PCR kit. TCRdb reran the public reads through fastp at Q25 and MiXCR, keeping productive beta chains. Records with the same CDR3 protein are collapsed into one entry carrying the most frequent genes and DNA. Present in this sample are around 430,000 distinct CDR3 sequences, about 16% of which were seen just once. The ten top clones hold 30% to 35% of the sample. Sequencing was done on a sample of blood. The receptor set was obtained from a woman in her thirties with Graves' hyperthyroidism.

This chain joins TRBV28 and TRBJ2-1; D is perhaps TRBD2 (5 bases). Deletions cut 3 bases from V and 7 bases from J, with 16 bases between. The V gene's germline CDR1 is MDHEN and CDR2 SYDVKM. This CDR3 region has 15 residues. The CDR3 reads CASSFASGLVNEQFF. CDR3 in DNA: TGTGCCAGCAGTTTTGCCTCCGGACTGGTAAATGAGCAGTTCTTC.

The V and J genes are TRBV19 and TRBJ2-7; perhaps TRBD2 as D (5 bases). Trimming removed 8 bases from V and 6 bases from J, with 17 bases in between. The CDR3 contains 13 residues. CDR1 is LNHDA and CDR2 is SQIVND in the germline V gene (reference sequence). The CDR3 loop reads CASSAGPFFEQYF. The CDR3 DNA is TGTGCCAGTTCCGCGGGCCCGTTTTTCGAGCAGTACTTC.

This clonotype has ten or more counts. The chain links TRBV12-3 or TRBV12-4 to TRBJ2-1, with a tentative D call TRBD2 (5 bases). The V end was cut by 5 bases, the J end by 4 bases, with 21 bases between. The CDR3 is 17 amino acids. The CDR3 here is CASSPPPGSGPYNEQFF. For the CDR3, the DNA is TGTGCCAGCAGTCCCCCTCCGGGAAGCGGACCATACAATGAGCAGTTCTTC.

This clonotype was seen ten or more times. The genes are TRBV5-5 and TRBJ1-2; no firm D call. Trimming shortened V by 0 bases and J by 8 bases, and 14 bases separated the two germline ends. Per germline, CDR1 SGHKS and CDR2 YYEKEE (reference sequence). The CDR3 is 14 amino acids. In DNA form, the CDR3 reads TGTGCCAGCAGCTTGGCCGATAACGGTAGGGGCTACACCTTC. Translation gives CASSLADNGRGYTF.

This clonotype was seen at least ten times. V gene TRBV12-3 or TRBV12-4 combines with J gene TRBJ2-3, with a weak D call TRBD1 (6 bases). Trimming removed 1 base from V and 4 bases from J, with 12 bases in between. The CDR3 length is 15 residues. CDR3 protein: CASSLDRVRADTQYF. The CDR3 nucleotides are TGTGCCAGCAGTTTAGACAGGGTTCGGGCAGATACGCAGTATTTT.

This clonotype has a handful of counts. The rearrangement joins TRBV4-2 to TRBJ2-7; D not certain. Germline V gives CDR1 LGHNA, CDR2 YNFKEQ. CDR3 size: 15 residues. Trimming shortened V by 0 bases and J by 0 bases, and 9 bases separated the two germline ends. The CDR3 sequence is CASSQDLGYSYEQYF. The DNA for the CDR3 is TGTGCCAGCAGCCAAGACCTGGGCTACTCCTACGAGCAGTACTTC.

Details on this clonotype: The junction differs from germline at one of its ends, possibly a read error. V is TRBV5-5 and J is TRBJ2-3, with 10 bases fitting TRBD2. Germline-derived CDR1 and CDR2 are SGHKS and YYEKEE (reference sequence). The CDR3 spans 17 residues. The CDR3, as DNA: TGTGCCAACAGCTCCCCCATCCTACTAGCGGGGACAGATACGCAGTATTTT. Amino acid sequence: CANSSPILLAGTDTQYF.

This clonotype was recorded at least ten times. V and J are TRBV27 and TRBJ2-3, with 9 bases lining up with TRBD1. This CDR3 contains 14 residues. CDR1 is MNHEY and CDR2 is SMNVEV in the germline V gene (reference sequence). The V gene end was trimmed by 6 bases and the J gene end by 3 bases; junction bases not matched to a gene: 4. The CDR3 coding sequence is TGTGCCAGCAGCCCAGACAGGGGGACAGATACGCAGTATTTT. Encoded protein: CASSPDRGTDTQYF.

This clonotype was seen repeatedly, ten times or more. This chain uses TRBV7-8 with TRBJ1-2; no definite D call. The ends were cut back, 2 bases at V and 4 bases at J, with 11 bases in the middle. Germline CDR1 SGHVS, CDR2 FQNEAQ. The CDR3 runs to 14 residues. The DNA of the CDR3 is TGTGCCAGCAGCTTAACCACAGTAGGCTATGGCTACACCTTC. Its translation is CASSLTTVGYGYTF.

In this sample, this clonotype turned up many times. J is TRBJ1-2 and V is TRBV7-9, with a possible D match to TRBD1 (6 bases). V lost 2 bases and J lost 4, with 14 bases in between. The CDR3 contains 15 residues. Germline V gene data show CDR1 as SEHNR and CDR2 as FQNEAQ (reference sequence). Here the CDR3 reads CASSLYETGFYGYTF. The CDR3 bases are TGTGCCAGCAGCTTATACGAGACAGGATTCTATGGCTACACCTTC. Full variable domain (remainder filled in from reference TRBV7-9 and TRBJ1-2): DTGVSQNPRHKITKRGQNVTFRCDPISEHNRLYWYRQTLGQGPEFLTYFQNEAQLEKSRLLSDRFSAERPKGSFSTLEIQRTEQGDSAMYLCASSLYETGFYGYTFGSGTRLTVV.

This chain uses TRBV24-1 with TRBJ2-2, with D maybe TRBD2 (5 bases). Between the trimmed V and J ends, which lost 4 bases and 14 bases, there was a span of 16 bases. CDR3 length equals 13 residues. From germline, CDR1 is KGHDR and CDR2 SFDVKD. CDR3 loop: CATSDPGLPSLFF. The CDR3 DNA reads TGTGCCACCAGTGACCCCGGACTCCCGTCTCTGTTTTTT.

The chain has TRBV27 and TRBJ1-1, with a possible D match to TRBD1 (5 bases). Trimming pared 5 bases from V and 5 bases from J, leaving 21 bases between. This CDR3 has 16 residues. Germline assignment: CDR1 MNHEY and CDR2 SMNVEV (reference sequence). This chain's CDR3 is CASSPHYTLRGTEAFF. Here the CDR3 DNA reads TGTGCCAGCAGTCCACACTATACTCTTCGGGGGACTGAAGCTTTCTTT.

This clonotype was observed a few times. The J gene is TRBJ2-1, the V gene TRBV29-1; D unclear. Germline V CDR1 and CDR2: SQVTM, ANQGSEA. Trimming removed 3 bases at V and 4 bases at J, with 7 bases between. This CDR3 has 12 amino acids. This CDR3 reads CSVDYIYNEQFF. For the CDR3, the DNA is TGCAGCGTTGATTACATTTACAATGAGCAGTTCTTC.

This chain links TRBV3-1 with TRBJ2-7; the D is unclear. The CDR3 is 12 residues long. The V end was cut by 2 bases, the J end by 4 bases, with 6 bases between. CDR1 and CDR2 (germline): LGHDT, YNNKEL (reference sequence). The CDR3 protein is CASSQLQYEQYF. CDR3 DNA sequence: TGTGCCAGCAGCCAACTGCAGTACGAGCAGTACTTC.

This clonotype has ten or more counts. V gene TRBV6-1 combines with J gene TRBJ2-7, with TRBD2 matching 10 bases. This CDR3 is built from 14 residues. V shed 10 bases and J 4 bases; nucleotides not matched to a gene: 10. Germline V gene sequence: CDR1 MNHNS, CDR2 SASEGT. CDR3 bases: TGTGCCACCGGGGTGGCTAGCGGGAGTTACGAGCAGTACTTC. It translates to CATGVASGSYEQYF.

In its sample, this clonotype was seen many times. V and J are TRBV7-2 and TRBJ2-2; 9 bases agree with TRBD2. CDR1 and CDR2 (germline): SGHTA, FQGNSA. The J segment lost 4 bases and the V segment lost 5 bases, leaving 5 bases of the junction unmatched. CDR3 length equals 15 residues. The CDR3 spells CASSPTSGSTGELFF. CDR3 sequence (DNA): TGTGCCAGCAGCCCGACTAGCGGTAGCACCGGGGAGCTGTTTTTT.

The chain uses TRBV5-1 and TRBJ1-6, with 9 bases identical to TRBD1. Germline V gene data show CDR1 as SGHRS and CDR2 as YFSETQ. Trimming removed 3 bases from V and 9 bases from J; junction bases left unmatched: 7. CDR3 length: 15 residues. The CDR3 reads CASSSTTGGSSPLHF. The CDR3 nucleotides read TGCGCCAGCAGCTCGACAACAGGGGGCAGTTCACCCCTCCACTTT.

The rearrangement joins TRBV2 to TRBJ2-3, with D perhaps being TRBD1 or TRBD2 (7 bases each). The CDR3 contains 16 residues. The V end was cut by 6 bases, the J end by 2 bases, with 18 bases between. CDR1 and CDR2 from the germline V gene are SNHLY and FYNNEI. CDR3 coding DNA: TGTGCCAGCAGGAAAGCAGGGGGGGGTCACACAGATACGCAGTATTTT. Translation gives CASRKAGGGHTDTQYF.

This clonotype was counted many times. V is TRBV6-5 and J is TRBJ2-1; possibly TRBD2 for D (5 bases). Trimming removed 2 bases at V and 0 bases at J, with 11 bases between. Germline V gene lookup returns CDR1 MNHEY and CDR2 SVGAGI. This CDR3 is 16 amino acids long. The CDR3 loop is CASSYVAPSSYNEQFF. As DNA, the CDR3 is TGTGCCAGCAGTTACGTAGCGCCAAGCTCCTACAATGAGCAGTTCTTC.

V is TRBV15 and J is TRBJ2-1; 9 nucleotides match TRBD2. Germline V CDR1 and CDR2: LNHNV, YYDKDF (reference sequence). The trim removed 2 bases at V and 4 bases at J, leaving 6 bases unmatched. This CDR3 has 16 amino acids. The CDR3 loop reads CATSRTGTSLYNEQFF. The CDR3 bases are TGTGCCACCAGCAGAACCGGGACTAGCCTGTACAATGAGCAGTTCTTC.

Concerning this clonotype itself: At one boundary the junction diverges from the germline segment, which might be a read error. This chain connects TRBV5-4 to TRBJ2-5, with a weak D call TRBD2 (7 bases). The CDR3 runs 13 residues. Germline CDR1 is SGHNT and CDR2 is YYREEE (reference sequence). CDR3 loop: CASTGGHQETQYF. As DNA, the CDR3 is TGCGCCAGCACGGGGGGCCACCAAGAGACCCAGTACTTC.

In this sample, this clonotype turned up many times. The chain recombines TRBV28 with TRBJ2-3; weak D call: TRBD1 (6 bases). Germline V CDR1 and CDR2: MDHEN, SYDVKM. Trimming removed 2 bases at V and 4 bases at J, with 19 bases between. This CDR3 spans 17 amino acids. This chain's CDR3 is CASSLQSRGQGADTQYF. The CDR3 DNA is TGTGCCAGCAGTTTACAGAGCCGGGGACAAGGCGCAGATACGCAGTATTTT.

By its share, this clonotype is medium-sized (0.01 to 0.1%). The V gene is TRBV28, the J gene TRBJ2-1; tentative D call: TRBD2 (6 bases). The CDR3 contains 16 residues. Germline assignment: CDR1 MDHEN and CDR2 SYDVKM. Trimming stripped 3 bases from V and 9 bases from J, with 21 bases between. The CDR3 region has the DNA TGTGCCAGCAGTTTCTCAGGGACTGACTCGGTAGTTGAGCAGTTCTTC. Encoded protein: CASSFSGTDSVVEQFF.

This clonotype was seen at least ten times. The chain employs TRBV20-1 and TRBJ2-3; TRBD2 might be the D (7 bases). Germline CDR1 DFQATT, CDR2 SNEGSKA (reference sequence). The CDR3 sequence is 17 residues long. V lost 0 bases, J lost 3 bases, and 19 bases lay in between. The CDR3 loop reads CSARDLFTGGRTDTQYF. In DNA, the CDR3 is TGCAGTGCTAGAGATCTCTTCACGGGGGGCAGGACAGATACGCAGTATTTT.

This clonotype was detected ten times or more. J is TRBJ2-7 and V is TRBV27, with 9 bases fitting TRBD2. Germline lookup yields CDR1 MNHEY and CDR2 SMNVEV (reference sequence). Trimming took 3 bases from V and 1 from J; bases not matched to a gene: 1. This CDR3 has 14 amino acids. In DNA, the CDR3 is TGTGCCAGCAGTTTCGGACTAGCGTCCTACGAGCAGTACTTC. It is translated as CASSFGLASYEQYF.

This clonotype was observed at least ten times. This chain connects TRBV24-1 to TRBJ2-5; 9 nucleotides agree with TRBD2. Trimming took 8 bases from V and 5 from J; bases not matched to a gene: 5. Germline CDR1 is KGHDR and CDR2 is SFDVKD. This CDR3 region has 13 residues. CDR3: CATNSGREETQYF. For the CDR3, the DNA is TGTGCCACCAATAGCGGGAGAGAGGAGACCCAGTACTTC.

The rearrangement links TRBV4-1 to TRBJ2-1; D is tentatively TRBD1 or TRBD2 (6 bases each). V was shortened by 1 base and J by 4 bases, with 14 bases between the two germline ends. The CDR3 spans 16 residues. Germline V gives CDR1 MGHRA, CDR2 YSYEKL. CDR3 protein: CASSQVGSGAYNEQFF. CDR3 in DNA: TGCGCCAGCAGCCAAGTAGGGTCGGGGGCGTACAATGAGCAGTTCTTC.

The table lists this clonotype with a few counts. Because the CDR3 is missing its conserved closing phenylalanine or tryptophan, this is likely a read error. The V gene is TRBV28, the J gene TRBJ1-3; D uncertain. This CDR3 is 12 amino acids long. V gave up 6 bases and J gave up 5 bases, with 8 bases separating them. Germline CDR1 and CDR2: MDHEN and SYDVKM. As DNA, the CDR3 is TGTGCCAGCAGGGAAGGGCGAAACACCATATATCTT. Its protein is CASREGRNTIYL.

The chain is built from TRBV2 and TRBJ2-7, with 8 bases aligning to TRBD1. J was trimmed by 3 bases and V by 8 bases; bases with no gene match: 9. Germline CDR1 SNHLY, CDR2 FYNNEI. This CDR3 is 14 amino acids long. CDR3 loop: CASVNRGIDYEQYF. The DNA for the CDR3 is TGTGCCAGCGTAAACAGGGGGATTGACTACGAGCAGTACTTC.

To note about this clonotype: Given the absence of the conserved phenylalanine or tryptophan at the CDR3 end, a read error is likely. The chain recombines TRBV12-3 or TRBV12-4 with TRBJ2-3; D is unresolved. V gave up 5 bases and J gave up 4 bases, with 4 bases separating them. The CDR3 consists of 11 residues. The CDR3 loop is CASSLADTQYL. CDR3 nucleotide sequence: TGTGCCAGCAGTCTCGCAGATACGCAGTATCTT.

The chain employs TRBV20-1 and TRBJ2-7; D may be TRBD1 (6 bases). This CDR3 contains 13 residues. V dropped 6 bases and J dropped 2 bases, with 14 bases sitting between them. Germline CDR1 and CDR2: DFQATT and SNEGSKA (reference sequence). The CDR3 is CSAKGTRTYEQYF. The CDR3 DNA reads TGCAGTGCCAAAGGGACACGAACCTACGAGCAGTACTTC.

The chain uses TRBV7-6 and TRBJ1-2, with D possibly TRBD1 on 6 matching bases. V dropped 11 bases and J dropped 8 bases, with 18 bases sitting between them. CDR3 length: 12 amino acids. CDR1 and CDR2 from the germline V gene are SGHVS and FNYEAQ. This CDR3 reads CAAKGGGQGYTF. CDR3 coding DNA: TGTGCCGCCAAAGGGGGGGGTCAGGGCTACACCTTC. Complete variable domain (other parts from reference TRBV7-6 and TRBJ1-2): GAGVSQSPRYKVTKRGQDVALRCDPISGHVSLYWYRQALGQGPEFLTYFNYEAQQDKSGLPNDRFSAERPEGSISTLTIQRTEQRDSAMYRCAAKGGGQGYTFGSGTRLTVV.